The rows below give T cell receptor beta chains drawn from one sample of a study of somatic mutations in cytotoxic T cells in rheumatoid arthritis. Using immunoSEQ multiplex PCR, the repertoire was profiled, and TCRdb retains in-frame clones only, with some absent. The sample has about 30,000 clones; around 86% are singletons. Sequenced: CD8+ T cells sorted from blood. These receptors all come from an adult with rheumatoid arthritis. Both conserved end residues are part of each CDR3.

v_call: TRBV4-1; j_call: TRBJ1-1; cdr3_aa: CASSQVTLNTEAFF
v_call: TRBV6-5; j_call: TRBJ1-6; cdr3_aa: CASSYSGTNSPLHF
v_call: TRBV27; j_call: TRBJ1-2; cdr3_aa: CASSLYGRGIHGYTF
v_call: TRBV5-5; j_call: TRBJ1-3; cdr3_aa: CASSSPRGAGNTIYF
v_call: TRBV27; j_call: TRBJ2-3; cdr3_aa: CASSLTVRELDRDTQYF
v_call: TRBV11-2; j_call: TRBJ1-1; cdr3_aa: CASSLDGVFTEAFF
v_call: TRBV5-8; j_call: TRBJ1-2; cdr3_aa: CASSWGTGVLGYTF
v_call: TRBV4-2; j_call: TRBJ2-2; cdr3_aa: CASSQSGTGTGELFF
v_call: TRBV15; j_call: TRBJ1-4; cdr3_aa: CATSRDMRPRDEKLFF
v_call: TRBV27; j_call: TRBJ2-1; cdr3_aa: CASSTPGGWGNEQFF
v_call: TRBV27; j_call: TRBJ1-2; cdr3_aa: CASSLSPGGEYGYTF
v_call: TRBV4-1; j_call: TRBJ1-1; cdr3_aa: CASRQEGGTEAFF
v_call: TRBV19; j_call: TRBJ1-1; cdr3_aa: CASSIANDRATEAFF
v_call: TRBV28; j_call: TRBJ1-5; cdr3_aa: CACSLGDSNQPQHF
v_call: TRBV5-1; j_call: TRBJ2-2; cdr3_aa: CASSPAGRDTGELFF
v_call: TRBV9; j_call: TRBJ1-2; cdr3_aa: CASSRAYDGYTF
v_call: TRBV4-1; j_call: TRBJ1-5; cdr3_aa: CASSQDGNQPQHF
v_call: TRBV27; j_call: TRBJ2-3; cdr3_aa: CASSSRLVADTQYF
v_call: TRBV6-1; j_call: TRBJ2-1; cdr3_aa: CASSVGGYGLRDYSYNEQFF
v_call: TRBV10-3; j_call: TRBJ2-1; cdr3_aa: CAISVGGYNEQFF
v_call: TRBV6-1; j_call: TRBJ2-7; cdr3_aa: CASSGGYEQYF
v_call: TRBV11-1; j_call: TRBJ2-1; cdr3_aa: CASSLRQGASDEQFF
v_call: TRBV7-3; j_call: TRBJ2-7; cdr3_aa: CASSLRAGLPGSNYEQYF
v_call: TRBV4-1; j_call: TRBJ2-7; cdr3_aa: CASSPGLWVYEQYF